A selection of T cell receptor beta chains follows, all from one sample in a study of blood T cell repertoires in COVID-19. The data were produced by immunoSEQ multiplex PCR, yet TCRdb's version contains in-frame clones alone and is incomplete. The repertoire holds 35,000 to 50,000 clones, over 75% seen once, with approximately 44% in the top ten. The material sequenced was peripheral blood. The receptor source for this set is a woman aged 80 or older with acute or convalescent COVID-19. Each CDR3 is given with its conserved first and last residue. Fields, in order: D gene, CDR3 length, clone size, J gene, V gene, CDR3 DNA, CDR3 protein. The D gene is left open where the match is weak. Only part of the rows carry a size: once, few, many, or a class if the clone is expanded.

NA,14,NA,TRBJ1-5,TRBV5-1,TGCGCCAGCAGCTTGGTCCCAGACAATCAGCCCCAGCATTTT,CASSLVPDNQPQHF
TRBD1,16,NA,TRBJ1-2,TRBV30,TGTGCCTGGATCCGCCCGGGACAGGTTTTAATCGGGGGCTACACCTTC,CAWIRPGQVLIGGYTF
NA,13,once,TRBJ2-7,TRBV9,TGTGCCAGCAGCGTAGGGCCCACCTACGAGCAGTACTTC,CASSVGPTYEQYF
NA,16,NA,TRBJ1-5,TRBV4-2,TGTGCCAGCAGCCAAGATTTGAGGGCGGGCAATCAGCCCCAGCATTTT,CASSQDLRAGNQPQHF
NA,13,NA,TRBJ1-5,TRBV12-3/TRBV12-4,TGTGCCAGCAGTTTCTCGGAGAATCAGCCCCAGCATTTT,CASSFSENQPQHF
TRBD1,18,NA,TRBJ2-6,TRBV19,TGTGCCAGTAGTTTTAGACAGGGAACCCACTCTGGGGCCAACGTCCTGACTTTC,CASSFRQGTHSGANVLTF
TRBD2,13,NA,TRBJ2-1,TRBV3-1/TRBV3-2,TGTGCCAGCAGTGCTAGCGGCTACAATGAGCAGTTCTTC,CASSASGYNEQFF
NA,13,NA,TRBJ1-1,TRBV15,TGTGCCACCTCTATTGGGGGGGACACTGAAGCTTTCTTT,CATSIGGDTEAFF
TRBD2,17,NA,TRBJ2-3,TRBV7-3,TGTGCCAGCAGCTTAGGGCCAGCGGGGGCCGGCACAGATACGCAGTATTTT,CASSLGPAGAGTDTQYF
TRBD1,15,NA,TRBJ2-5,TRBV7-2,TGTGCCAGCAGCTTATGGGGACAGCTATCAGAGACCCAGTACTTC,CASSLWGQLSETQYF
TRBD1,15,NA,TRBJ1-2,TRBV18,TGTGCCAGCTCACCGAACCGGGACAGGGTCCATGGCTACACCTTC,CASSPNRDRVHGYTF
TRBD1,12,NA,TRBJ1-1,TRBV12-3/TRBV12-4,TGTGCCACTGGCTCAGGGGGGACTGAAGCTTTCTTT,CATGSGGTEAFF
NA,13,NA,TRBJ1-4,TRBV18,TGTGCCAGCACCCGGGACACAAAAGAAAAACTGTTTTTT,CASTRDTKEKLFF
NA,13,NA,TRBJ1-1,TRBV30,TGTGCCTGGAGTGGCGGGGTATTTACTGAAGCTTTCTTT,CAWSGGVFTEAFF
NA,14,NA,TRBJ1-4,TRBV2,TGTGCCAGCAGCGCGGACAGAGGGTGGGAAAAACTGTTTTTT,CASSADRGWEKLFF
NA,16,NA,TRBJ1-6,TRBV2,TGTGCCAGCAGTGAACAGGGAAGCTCCTATAATTCACCCCTCCACTTT,CASSEQGSSYNSPLHF
NA,13,NA,TRBJ1-1,TRBV30,TGTGCCTTAAGGACAAAAGGGAACACTGAAGCTTTCTTT,CALRTKGNTEAFF
TRBD1,14,NA,TRBJ2-3,TRBV5-6,TGTGCCAGCAGGCCGACAGGGGTGGCAGATACGCAGTATTTT,CASRPTGVADTQYF
TRBD1,14,NA,TRBJ1-3,TRBV7-2,TGTGCCAGCAGCTCCGACAGGGTTGGAAACACCATATATTTT,CASSSDRVGNTIYF
NA,13,NA,TRBJ2-7,TRBV7-9,TGTGCCAGCAGCTTAGGACAGTTCTACGAGCAGTACTTC,CASSLGQFYEQYF
NA,16,NA,TRBJ2-3,TRBV9,TGTGCCAGCAGCCCGACGCCTTGGGGCAGCACAGATACGCAGTATTTT,CASSPTPWGSTDTQYF
NA,13,NA,TRBJ1-1,TRBV5-5,TGTGCCAGCAGTCCTCCTGGAGGCACTGAAGCTTTCTTT,CASSPPGGTEAFF
NA,13,NA,TRBJ1-1,TRBV5-6,TGTGCCAGCAGCCGGACGGGGTACACTGAAGCTTTCTTT,CASSRTGYTEAFF
TRBD1,15,NA,TRBJ1-5,TRBV19,TGTGCCAGTAACTCTAACAGGGGGCGAGGTCAGCCCCAGCATTTT,CASNSNRGRGQPQHF
TRBD1,15,NA,TRBJ2-2,TRBV6-6,TGTGCCAGCATCACCTCCCACAGGGGGTCCGGGGAGCTGTTTTTT,CASITSHRGSGELFF
TRBD1,12,NA,TRBJ1-2,TRBV30,TGTGCCTGGAGGTCCCCAGGGGGCGGCTACACCTTC,CAWRSPGGGYTF
NA,16,NA,TRBJ1-4,TRBV2,TGTGCCAGCACTTATCAGACAGGAGCAACTAATAAAAAACTGTTTTTT,CASTYQTGATNKKLFF
NA,17,NA,TRBJ1-2,TRBV6-1,TGTGCCAGCAGTGATAGAGGGTTTGTAACTCTGAACTATGGCTACACCTTC,CASSDRGFVTLNYGYTF
NA,14,NA,TRBJ2-3,TRBV9,TGTGCCAGCAGCGACCGGGACTCCCTCCGTACGCAGTATTTT,CASSDRDSLRTQYF
NA,15,NA,TRBJ2-3,TRBV5-4,TGTGCCAGCAGCTTGGCGCAGGGGGGAACAGATACGCAGTATTTT,CASSLAQGGTDTQYF
NA,15,NA,TRBJ2-3,TRBV24-1,TGTGCCACCAGTGATTCCGGACTCCCCTCAGATACGCAGTATTTT,CATSDSGLPSDTQYF
NA,16,NA,TRBJ1-5,TRBV19,TGTGCCAGTAGTAGCACTCCCGCCGGGAGAAATCAGCCCCAGCATTTT,CASSSTPAGRNQPQHF
NA,14,NA,TRBJ1-4,TRBV11-1,TGTGCCAGCAGCCCATCGACAGACCCTGAAAAACTGTTTTTT,CASSPSTDPEKLFF
NA,13,NA,TRBJ1-2,TRBV3-1/TRBV3-2,TGTGCCAGCAGCCTCGGAGGGGATTCTGGCTACACCTTC,CASSLGGDSGYTF
TRBD1,15,NA,TRBJ1-1,TRBV14,TGTGCCAGCAGCCCCGGGACAGTCCCGAACACTGAAGCTTTCTTT,CASSPGTVPNTEAFF
NA,13,NA,TRBJ1-2,TRBV7-8,TGTGCCAGCAGCTTAGCGGCGGGTTATGGCTACACCTTC,CASSLAAGYGYTF
NA,13,NA,TRBJ2-1,TRBV11-2,TGTGCCAGCAGCTTACAGCCGGGGAGCGAGCAGTTCTTC,CASSLQPGSEQFF
NA,13,NA,TRBJ1-1,TRBV12-3/TRBV12-4,TGTGCCAGCAGTTTCGGGGGGAACACTGAAGCTTTCTTT,CASSFGGNTEAFF
NA,13,NA,TRBJ1-2,TRBV4-3,TGCGCCAGCAGCCTCGCCGGGAACTATGGCTACACCTTC,CASSLAGNYGYTF
TRBD1,15,NA,TRBJ1-2,TRBV18,TGTGCCAGCTCACCTTTGGGACAGGGTATAGGTGGCTACACCTTC,CASSPLGQGIGGYTF
NA,12,few,TRBJ2-7,TRBV5-6,TGTGCCAGCAGCCTGCAGGGGTACGAGCAGTACTTC,CASSLQGYEQYF
TRBD2,15,few,TRBJ2-1,TRBV7-8,TGTGCCAGCAGCTTGCTAGCGGGGTCCTACAATGAGCAGTTCTTC,CASSLLAGSYNEQFF
TRBD1,14,NA,TRBJ2-2,TRBV9,TGTGCCAGCAGCCGGACAGGGGGGACCGGGGAGCTGTTTTTT,CASSRTGGTGELFF
NA,13,NA,TRBJ1-1,TRBV28,TGTGCCAGCCTCGGGACACAGAACACTGAAGCTTTCTTT,CASLGTQNTEAFF
NA,16,NA,TRBJ1-6,TRBV6-5,TGTGCCAGCAGTTATGGAGGGGGGGCTGAGATTTCACCCCTCCACTTT,CASSYGGGAEISPLHF
NA,15,NA,TRBJ1-1,TRBV4-3,TGCGCCAGCAGCCCGGCGGGACTTTTGAACACTGAAGCTTTCTTT,CASSPAGLLNTEAFF
NA,14,NA,TRBJ1-3,TRBV2,TGTGCCAGCAGTACGGGTCTCTCTGGAAACACCATATATTTT,CASSTGLSGNTIYF
NA,14,NA,TRBJ1-5,TRBV5-4,TGTGCCAGCAGCTTAGGGAGCAGCAATCAGCCCCAGCATTTT,CASSLGSSNQPQHF
NA,12,NA,TRBJ2-2,TRBV2,TGTGCCAGCAGTGTGGAGACCGGGGAGCTGTTTTTT,CASSVETGELFF
NA,15,NA,TRBJ1-6,TRBV6-5,TGTGCCAGCAGTCTACTACAGGGATATAATTCACCCCTCCACTTT,CASSLLQGYNSPLHF
NA,15,NA,TRBJ2-6,TRBV6-1,TGTGCCAGCAGTGAACCGTACTCTGGGGCCAACGTCCTGACTTTC,CASSEPYSGANVLTF
NA,14,NA,TRBJ1-3,TRBV5-6,TGTGCCAGCAGCTTTATGTCCTCTGGAAACACCATATATTTT,CASSFMSSGNTIYF
NA,13,NA,TRBJ1-5,TRBV12-3/TRBV12-4,TGTGCCAGCAGTTTTGGACTCAATCAGCCCCAGCATTTT,CASSFGLNQPQHF
TRBD1,14,NA,TRBJ1-2,TRBV9,TGTGCCAGCAGCGTAGATGAGGGGGCGAATGGCTACACCTTC,CASSVDEGANGYTF
NA,14,once,TRBJ1-1,TRBV6-5,TGTGCCAGCAGTTACGCGGGGGGGAGCACTGAAGCTTTCTTT,CASSYAGGSTEAFF
TRBD2,15,NA,TRBJ2-5,TRBV6-2/TRBV6-3,TGTGCCAGCAGTTCGTATGAGCGGGGGAAAGAGACCCAGTACTTC,CASSSYERGKETQYF
TRBD1,16,few,TRBJ1-4,TRBV3-1/TRBV3-2,TGTGCCAGCAGCCAACAAACAGGGGGCGCGAATGAAAAACTGTTTTTT,CASSQQTGGANEKLFF
TRBD1,13,NA,TRBJ2-4,TRBV5-5,TGTGCCAGCAGCGTAGGGACAGAAAACATTCAGTACTTC,CASSVGTENIQYF
TRBD2,14,NA,TRBJ2-3,TRBV19,TGTGCCAGTAGTACTAGCGGGGGGTCAGATACGCAGTATTTT,CASSTSGGSDTQYF
NA,14,NA,TRBJ1-3,TRBV30,TGTGCCTGGAGCGGGGGTTTCTCTGGAAACACCATATATTTT,CAWSGGFSGNTIYF